This entry concerns a single T cell receptor beta chain. Its antigen is currently unknown. The sequenced fragment ends 3 residues before the CDR3 boundary, so the rest is inferred from the germline J gene. The data belong to a study of T cells in women clearing cervical HPV infection. Study as a whole: Controls were women whose single incident HPV16 infection cleared within 12 months without precancer or cancer. Blood came at first lesion visit for cases, post-clearance for controls.

Overall study results and limits: Controls had more TRBV6-7 (approximately 0.15%) than cases (approximately 0.11%). A classifier using richness and V gene abundances reached an AUC of approximately 0.79.

Trimming pared 3 bases from V and 5 bases from J, leaving 13 bases between. CDR1 and CDR2 from the germline V gene are SEHNR and FQNEAQ (reference sequence). The CDR3 length is 14 residues. TCRdb's copy holds only in-frame clones and misses some; the assay was immunoSEQ multiplex PCR. The sample table includes 40,000 to 60,000 clones. The sequenced sample consisted of blood buffy coat. The rearrangement links TRBV7-9 to TRBJ2-5, with D perhaps matching TRBD2 (6 bases). The TCR originated in a woman between 18 and 70 years old with a cervical HPV16 infection that either progressed to CIN3+ or cleared (not recorded which). CDR3 amino acids: CASSFGRTTETQYF. The sequenced CDR3 bases are TGTGCCAGCAGCTTCGGCAGGACTACGGAGACC.